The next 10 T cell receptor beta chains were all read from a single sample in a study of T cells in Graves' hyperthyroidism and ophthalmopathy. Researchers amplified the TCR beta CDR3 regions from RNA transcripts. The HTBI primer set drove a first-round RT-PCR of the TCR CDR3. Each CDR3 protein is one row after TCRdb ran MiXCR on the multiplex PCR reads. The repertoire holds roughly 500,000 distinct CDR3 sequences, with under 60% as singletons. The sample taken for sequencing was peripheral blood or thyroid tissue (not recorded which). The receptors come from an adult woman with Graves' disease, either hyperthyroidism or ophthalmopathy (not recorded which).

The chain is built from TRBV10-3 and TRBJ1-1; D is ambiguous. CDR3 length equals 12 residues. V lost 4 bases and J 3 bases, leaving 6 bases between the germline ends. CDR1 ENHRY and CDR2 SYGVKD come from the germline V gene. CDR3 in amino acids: CAISASDTEAFF. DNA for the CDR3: TGTGCCATCAGTGCGAGCGACACTGAAGCTTTCTTT.

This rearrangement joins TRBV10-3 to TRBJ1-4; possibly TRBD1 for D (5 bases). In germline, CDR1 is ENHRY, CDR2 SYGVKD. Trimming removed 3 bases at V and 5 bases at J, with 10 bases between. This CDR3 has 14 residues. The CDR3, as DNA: TGTGCCATCAGTGATGGGGGTCCAAATGAAAAACTGTTTTTT. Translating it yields CAISDGGPNEKLFF.

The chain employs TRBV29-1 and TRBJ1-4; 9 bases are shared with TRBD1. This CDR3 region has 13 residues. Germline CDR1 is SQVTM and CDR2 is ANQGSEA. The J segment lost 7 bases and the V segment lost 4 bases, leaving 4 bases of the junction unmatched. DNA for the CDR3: TGCAGCGTTGGGACAGGGGCGGGTGAAAAACTGTTTTTT. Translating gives CSVGTGAGEKLFF.

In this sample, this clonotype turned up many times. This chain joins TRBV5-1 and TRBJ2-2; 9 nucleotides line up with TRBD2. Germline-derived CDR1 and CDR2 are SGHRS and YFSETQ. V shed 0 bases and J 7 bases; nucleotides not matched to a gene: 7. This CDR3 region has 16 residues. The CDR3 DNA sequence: TGCGCCAGCAGCTTGGAGTCTAGCGGGATGGTCGGGGAGCTGTTTTTT. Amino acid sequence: CASSLESSGMVGELFF.

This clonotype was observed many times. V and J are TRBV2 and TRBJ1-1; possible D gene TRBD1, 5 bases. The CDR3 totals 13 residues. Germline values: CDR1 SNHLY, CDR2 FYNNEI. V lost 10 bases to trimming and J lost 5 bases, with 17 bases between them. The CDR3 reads CANAQGVGTEAFF. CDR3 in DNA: TGTGCCAACGCTCAGGGCGTAGGGACTGAAGCTTTCTTT. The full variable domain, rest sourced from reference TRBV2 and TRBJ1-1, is EPEVTQTPSHQVTQMGQEVILRCVPISNHLYFYWYRQILGQKVEFLVSFYNNEISEKSEIFDDQFSVERPDGSNFTLKIRSTKLEDSAMYFCANAQGVGTEAFFGQGTRLTVV.

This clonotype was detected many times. The CDR3 protein is CASSPSGANVLTF. The CDR3 DNA reads TGTGCCAGCAGTCCCTCTGGGGCCAACGTCCTGACTTTC. The V call is TRBV19, the J call TRBJ2-6, with unresolved D. V gave up 9 bases and J gave up 0 bases, with 6 bases separating them. CDR1 LNHDA and CDR2 SQIVND come from the germline V gene (reference sequence). CDR3 length: 13 residues. The variable domain in full, with the rest retrieved from reference TRBV19 and TRBJ2-6, is DGGITQSPKYLFRKEGQNVTLSCEQNLNHDAMYWYRQDPGQGLRLIYYSQIVNDFQKGDIAEGYSVSREKKESFPLTVTSAQKNPTAFYLCASSPSGANVLTFGAGSRLTVL.

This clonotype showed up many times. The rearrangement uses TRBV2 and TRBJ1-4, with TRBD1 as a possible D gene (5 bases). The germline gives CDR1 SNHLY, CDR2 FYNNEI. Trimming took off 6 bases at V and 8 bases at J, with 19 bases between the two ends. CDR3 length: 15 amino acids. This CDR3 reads CASRAEVRVGEKLFF. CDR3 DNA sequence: TGTGCCAGCAGAGCAGAGGTCAGGGTTGGCGAAAAACTGTTTTTT.

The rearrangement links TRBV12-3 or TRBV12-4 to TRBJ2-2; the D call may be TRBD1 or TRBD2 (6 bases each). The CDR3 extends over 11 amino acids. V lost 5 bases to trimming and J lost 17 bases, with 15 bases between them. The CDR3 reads CASSPAGGCFF. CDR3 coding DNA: TGTGCCAGCAGTCCCGCCGGGGGCTGTTTTTTT.

The CDR3 is CASSLDSGIGELFF. The CDR3 region has the DNA TGTGCCAGCAGCCTGGACTCCGGGATCGGGGAGCTGTTTTTT. The rearrangement links TRBV11-2 to TRBJ2-2, with TRBD2 as a possible D gene (5 bases). Germline V gives CDR1 SGHAT, CDR2 FQNNGV. This CDR3 comprises 14 residues. V lost 5 bases and J lost 7, with 14 bases in between.

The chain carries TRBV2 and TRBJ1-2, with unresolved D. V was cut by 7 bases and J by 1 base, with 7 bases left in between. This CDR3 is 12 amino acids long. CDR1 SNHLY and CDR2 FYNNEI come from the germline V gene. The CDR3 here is CASNPDNYGYTF. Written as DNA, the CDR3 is TGTGCCAGCAATCCGGATAACTATGGCTACACCTTC.